Sequencing of this TCR beta chain was carried out in a study of cytomegalovirus exposure and HLA in healthy donors. Study as a whole: From about 200 million T cells, an earlier analysis saw approximately 110 million unique TCR beta sequences.

This clone was detected only a few times. V lost 6 bases and J lost 3, with 17 bases in between. CDR1 and CDR2 from the germline V gene are SQVTM and ANQGSEA. The CDR3 contains 14 residues. This PCR relied on a set of 60 Vbeta primers and 13 Jbeta primers. TCRdb's table, derived via immunoSEQ multiplex PCR, lists solely in-frame clones and lacks some. This table has 200,000 to 250,000 clones, approximately 88% appearing once. Sequenced sample: PBMCs. The clonotype was recovered from a boy aged 2 to 10 in good health and CMV-seronegative. This chain joins TRBV29-1 and TRBJ1-1, with a weak D call TRBD1 (6 bases). The CDR3 DNA is TGCAGCGTAGAGGGGGAGACTCGTGACACTGAAGCTTTCTTT. It translates to CSVEGETRDTEAFF.